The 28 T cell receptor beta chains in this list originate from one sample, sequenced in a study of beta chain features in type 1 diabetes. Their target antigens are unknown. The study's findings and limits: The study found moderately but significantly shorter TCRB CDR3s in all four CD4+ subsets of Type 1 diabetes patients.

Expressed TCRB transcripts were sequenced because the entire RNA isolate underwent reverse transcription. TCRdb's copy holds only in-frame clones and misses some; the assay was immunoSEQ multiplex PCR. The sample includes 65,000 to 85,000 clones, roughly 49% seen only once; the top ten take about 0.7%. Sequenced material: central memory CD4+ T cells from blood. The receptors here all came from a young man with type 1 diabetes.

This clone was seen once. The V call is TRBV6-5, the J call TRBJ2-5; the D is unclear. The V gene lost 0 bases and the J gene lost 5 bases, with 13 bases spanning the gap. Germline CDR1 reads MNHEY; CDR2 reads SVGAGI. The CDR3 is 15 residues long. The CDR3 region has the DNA TGTGCCAGCAGTTACTCAGAAGCTCGCGAGGAGACCCAGTACTTC. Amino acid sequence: CASSYSEAREETQYF.

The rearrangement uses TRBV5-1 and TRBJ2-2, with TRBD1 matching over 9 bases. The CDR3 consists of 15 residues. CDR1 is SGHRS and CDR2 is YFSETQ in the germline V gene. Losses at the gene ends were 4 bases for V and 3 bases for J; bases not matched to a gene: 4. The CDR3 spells CASSRDRGDTGELFF. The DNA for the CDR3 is TGCGCCAGCAGCCGTGACAGGGGGGACACCGGGGAGCTGTTTTTT. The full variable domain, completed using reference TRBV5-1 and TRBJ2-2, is KAGVTQTPRYLIKTRGQQVTLSCSPISGHRSVSWYQQTPGQGLQFLFEYFSETQRNKGNFPGRFSGRQFSNSRSEMNVSTLELGDSALYLCASSRDRGDTGELFFGEGSRLTVL.

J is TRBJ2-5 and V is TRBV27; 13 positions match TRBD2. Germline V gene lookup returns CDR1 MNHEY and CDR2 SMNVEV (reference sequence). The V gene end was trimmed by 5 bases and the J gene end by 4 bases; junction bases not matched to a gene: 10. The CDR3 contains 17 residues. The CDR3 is CASSPRGTSGTAETQYF. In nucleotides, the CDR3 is TGTGCCAGCAGTCCCCGCGGGACTAGCGGGACAGCAGAGACCCAGTACTTC.

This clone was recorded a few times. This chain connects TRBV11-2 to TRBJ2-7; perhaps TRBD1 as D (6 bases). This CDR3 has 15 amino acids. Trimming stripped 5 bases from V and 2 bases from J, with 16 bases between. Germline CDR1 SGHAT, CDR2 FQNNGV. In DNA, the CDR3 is TGTGCCAGCAGCATTCTCCGGACAGTTACCTACGAGCAGTACTTC. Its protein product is CASSILRTVTYEQYF.

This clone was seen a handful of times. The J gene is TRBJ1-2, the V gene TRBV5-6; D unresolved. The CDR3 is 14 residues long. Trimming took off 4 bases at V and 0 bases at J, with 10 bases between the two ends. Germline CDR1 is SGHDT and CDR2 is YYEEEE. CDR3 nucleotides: TGTGCCAGCAGCATGTTACAGACTAACTATGGCTACACCTTC. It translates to CASSMLQTNYGYTF.

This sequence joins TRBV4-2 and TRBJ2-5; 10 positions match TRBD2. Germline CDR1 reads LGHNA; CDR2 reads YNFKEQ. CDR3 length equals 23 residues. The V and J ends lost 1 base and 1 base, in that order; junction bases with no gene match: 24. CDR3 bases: TGTGCCAGCAGCCAAGCCTCCAGCGGGGGGGCTGGCGTGCCCCGTGTCCCCCAAGAGACCCAGTACTTC. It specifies CASSQASSGGAGVPRVPQETQYF.

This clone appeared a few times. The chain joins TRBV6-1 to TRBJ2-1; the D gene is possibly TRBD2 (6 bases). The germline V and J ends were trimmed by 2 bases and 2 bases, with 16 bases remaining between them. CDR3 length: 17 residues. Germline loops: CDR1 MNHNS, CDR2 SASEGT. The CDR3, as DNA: TGTGCCAGCAGTGAACCCTCCTTTTCTAGCGCCTACAATGAGCAGTTCTTC. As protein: CASSEPSFSSAYNEQFF.

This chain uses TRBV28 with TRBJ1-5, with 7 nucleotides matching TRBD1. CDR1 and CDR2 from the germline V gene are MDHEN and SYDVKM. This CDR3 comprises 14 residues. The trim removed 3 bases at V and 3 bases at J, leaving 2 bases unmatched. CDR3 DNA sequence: TGTGCCAGCAGTTTGGGACAGCTCAATCAGCCCCAGCATTTT. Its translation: CASSLGQLNQPQHF.

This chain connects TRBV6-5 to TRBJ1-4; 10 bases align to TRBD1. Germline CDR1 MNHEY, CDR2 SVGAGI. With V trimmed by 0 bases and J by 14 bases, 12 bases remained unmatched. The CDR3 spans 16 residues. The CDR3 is CASSYSPGQGLQGLFF. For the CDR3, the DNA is TGTGCCAGCAGTTACTCACCGGGACAGGGGCTACAGGGGCTGTTTTTT.

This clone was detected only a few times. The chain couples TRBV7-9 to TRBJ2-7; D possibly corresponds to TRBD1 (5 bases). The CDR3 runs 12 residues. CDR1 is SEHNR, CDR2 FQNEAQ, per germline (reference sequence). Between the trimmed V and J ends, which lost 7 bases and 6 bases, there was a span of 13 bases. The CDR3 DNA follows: TGTGCCAGCACGGAAGGGGTTTTCGAGCAGTACTTC. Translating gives CASTEGVFEQYF.

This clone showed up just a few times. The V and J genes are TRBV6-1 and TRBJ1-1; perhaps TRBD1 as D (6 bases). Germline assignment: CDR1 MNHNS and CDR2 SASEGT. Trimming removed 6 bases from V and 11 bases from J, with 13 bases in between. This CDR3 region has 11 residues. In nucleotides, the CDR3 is TGTGCCAGCAGCTCAGGGGATGCGGCTTTCTTT. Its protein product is CASSSGDAAFF.

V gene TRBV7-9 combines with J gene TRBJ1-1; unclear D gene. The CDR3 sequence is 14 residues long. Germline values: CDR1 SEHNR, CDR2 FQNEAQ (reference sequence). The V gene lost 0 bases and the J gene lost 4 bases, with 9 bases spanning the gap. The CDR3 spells CASSLAAVGTEAFF. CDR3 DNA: TGTGCCAGCAGCTTAGCGGCAGTTGGCACTGAAGCTTTCTTT.

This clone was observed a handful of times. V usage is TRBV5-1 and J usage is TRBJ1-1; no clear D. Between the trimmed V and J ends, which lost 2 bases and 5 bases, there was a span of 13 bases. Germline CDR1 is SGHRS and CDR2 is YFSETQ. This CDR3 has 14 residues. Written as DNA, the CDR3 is TGCGCCAGCAGCTTCTTGGGCGCGAGAACTGAAGCTTTCTTT. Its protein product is CASSFLGARTEAFF.

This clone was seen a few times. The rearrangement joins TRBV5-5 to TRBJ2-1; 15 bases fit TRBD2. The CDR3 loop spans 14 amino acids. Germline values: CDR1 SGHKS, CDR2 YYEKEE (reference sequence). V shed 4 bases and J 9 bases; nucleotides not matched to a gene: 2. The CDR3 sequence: CASSRTSGRGEQFF. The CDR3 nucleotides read TGTGCCAGCAGCCGGACTAGCGGGAGGGGTGAGCAGTTCTTC. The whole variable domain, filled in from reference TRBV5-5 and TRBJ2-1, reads DAGVTQSPTHLIKTRGQQVTLRCSPISGHKSVSWYQQVLGQGPQFIFQYYEKEERGRGNFPDRFSARQFPNYSSELNVNALLLGDSALYLCASSRTSGRGEQFFGPGTRLTVL.

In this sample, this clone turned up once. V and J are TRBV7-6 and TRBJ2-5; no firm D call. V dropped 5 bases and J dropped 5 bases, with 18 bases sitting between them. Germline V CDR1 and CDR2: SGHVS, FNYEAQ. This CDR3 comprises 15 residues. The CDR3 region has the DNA TGTGCCAGCAGCCCGGCCTCTGACCCGCGGGAGACCCAGTACTTC. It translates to CASSPASDPRETQYF.

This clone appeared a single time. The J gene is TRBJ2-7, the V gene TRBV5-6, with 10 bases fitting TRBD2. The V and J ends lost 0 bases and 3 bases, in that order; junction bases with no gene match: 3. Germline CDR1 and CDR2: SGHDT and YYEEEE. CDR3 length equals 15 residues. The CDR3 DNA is TGTGCCAGCAGCTTGGGCCTAGCGGGAGTCTACGAGCAGTACTTC. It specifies CASSLGLAGVYEQYF.

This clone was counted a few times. The CDR3 loop is CASRGQGGRNQPQHF. Here the CDR3 DNA reads TGTGCCAGCAGGGGACAGGGCGGGCGCAATCAGCCCCAGCATTTT. The chain links TRBV28 to TRBJ1-5, with 9 bases fitting TRBD1. Losses at the gene ends were 6 bases for V and 2 bases for J; bases not matched to a gene: 5. The CDR3 is 15 residues long. The V gene's germline CDR1 is MDHEN and CDR2 SYDVKM. The full variable domain, its missing parts supplied by reference TRBV28 and TRBJ1-5, is DVKVTQSSRYLVKRTGEKVFLECVQDMDHENMFWYRQDPGLGLRLIYFSYDVKMKEKGDIPEGYSVSREKKERFSLILESASTNQTSMYLCASRGQGGRNQPQHFGDGTRLSIL.

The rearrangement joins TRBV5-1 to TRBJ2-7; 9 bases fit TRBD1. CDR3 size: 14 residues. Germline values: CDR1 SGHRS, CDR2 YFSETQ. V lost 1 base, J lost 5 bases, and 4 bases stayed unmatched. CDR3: CASSLSDRGNEQYF. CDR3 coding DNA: TGCGCCAGCAGCTTGTCGGACAGGGGCAACGAGCAGTACTTC.

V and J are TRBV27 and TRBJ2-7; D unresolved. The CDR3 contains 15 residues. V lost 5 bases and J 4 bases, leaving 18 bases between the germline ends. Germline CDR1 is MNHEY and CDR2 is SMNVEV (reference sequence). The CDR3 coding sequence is TGTGCCAGCAGTCCGCAAGCTAGGCTGGTTTACGAGCAGTACTTC. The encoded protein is CASSPQARLVYEQYF.

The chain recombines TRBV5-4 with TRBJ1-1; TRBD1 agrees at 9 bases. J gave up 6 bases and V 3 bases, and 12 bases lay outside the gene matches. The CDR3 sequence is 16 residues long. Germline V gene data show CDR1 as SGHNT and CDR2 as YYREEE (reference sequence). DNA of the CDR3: TGTGCCAGCAGCTCAACCAGACAGGGGGGGGACCCTGAAGCTTTCTTT. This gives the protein CASSSTRQGGDPEAFF.

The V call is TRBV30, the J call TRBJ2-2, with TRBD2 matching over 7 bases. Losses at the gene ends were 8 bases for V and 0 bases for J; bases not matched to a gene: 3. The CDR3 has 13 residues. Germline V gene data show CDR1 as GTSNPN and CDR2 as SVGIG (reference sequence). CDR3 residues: CAGGEANTGELFF. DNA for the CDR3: TGTGCCGGGGGGGAGGCGAACACCGGGGAGCTGTTTTTT. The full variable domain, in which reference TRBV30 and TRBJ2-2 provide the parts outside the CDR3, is SQTIHQWPATLVQPVGSPLSLECTVEGTSNPNLYWYRQAAGRGLQLLFYSVGIGQISSEVPQNLSASRPQDRQFILSSKKLLLSDSGFYLCAGGEANTGELFFGEGSRLTVL.

The CDR3 here is CASMRMVGSGANVLTF. In DNA form, the CDR3 reads TGTGCCAGCATGAGGATGGTCGGGTCTGGGGCCAACGTCCTGACTTTC. The rearrangement links TRBV5-6 to TRBJ2-6; D remains ambiguous. CDR3 length: 16 amino acids. Germline V CDR1 and CDR2: SGHDT, YYEEEE. V was clipped by 6 bases and J by 1 base, with 14 bases between them.

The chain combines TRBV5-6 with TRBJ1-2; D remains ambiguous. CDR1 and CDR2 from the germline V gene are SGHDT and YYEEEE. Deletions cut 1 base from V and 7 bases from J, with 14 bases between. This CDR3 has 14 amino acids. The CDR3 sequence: CASSLPRRGSGYTF. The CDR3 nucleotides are TGTGCCAGCAGCTTGCCGCGGCGGGGTAGTGGCTACACCTTC.

The CDR3 DNA sequence: TGCGCCAGCAGCTTGCCGAGTAGCTCCTACAATGAGCAGTTCTTC. Translating it yields CASSLPSSSYNEQFF. The V call is TRBV5-1, the J call TRBJ2-1; D unclear. The V and J ends lost 1 base and 0 bases respectively, with 8 bases between them. CDR3 length: 15 residues. Germline CDR1 is SGHRS and CDR2 is YFSETQ.

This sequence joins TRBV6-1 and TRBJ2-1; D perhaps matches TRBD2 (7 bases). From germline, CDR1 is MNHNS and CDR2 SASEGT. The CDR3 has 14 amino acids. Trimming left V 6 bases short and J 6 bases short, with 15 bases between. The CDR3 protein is CASSRRGGINEQFF. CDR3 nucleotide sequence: TGTGCCAGCAGCCGAAGGGGGGGCATCAATGAGCAGTTCTTC.

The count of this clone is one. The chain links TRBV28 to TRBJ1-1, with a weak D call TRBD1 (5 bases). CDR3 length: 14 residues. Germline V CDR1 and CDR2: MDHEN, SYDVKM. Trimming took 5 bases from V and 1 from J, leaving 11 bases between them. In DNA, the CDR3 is TGTGCCAGCAGTCAGGGATCCAGGAACACTGAAGCTTTCTTT. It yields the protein CASSQGSRNTEAFF.

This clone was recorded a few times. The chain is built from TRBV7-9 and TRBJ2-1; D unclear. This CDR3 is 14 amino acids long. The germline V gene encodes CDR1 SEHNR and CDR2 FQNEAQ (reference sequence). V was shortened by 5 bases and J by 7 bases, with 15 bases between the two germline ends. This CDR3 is CASSGLEPRNEQFF. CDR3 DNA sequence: TGTGCCAGCAGCGGTCTGGAACCGAGGAATGAGCAGTTCTTC.

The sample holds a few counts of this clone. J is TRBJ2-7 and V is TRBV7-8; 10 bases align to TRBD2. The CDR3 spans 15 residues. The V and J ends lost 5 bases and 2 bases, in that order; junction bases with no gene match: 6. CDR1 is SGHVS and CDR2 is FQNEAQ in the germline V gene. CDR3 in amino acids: CASSPGLAITYEQYF. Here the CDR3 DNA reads TGTGCCAGCAGCCCGGGACTAGCGATAACCTACGAGCAGTACTTC.